This TCR beta chain is from a study of regulatory T cells in long-lasting Graves disease. Study-wide points: Among samples with persistent disease, TRBV28, TRBJ1-2 and TRBJ2-5 were favored.

This clonotype showed up just a few times. The antigen is not known. Sample time point: newly diagnosed GD, antithyroid drugs for less than 3 months. PBMC RNA was the source of the TCR library. Germline V gene data show CDR1 as DFQATT and CDR2 as SNEGSKA (reference sequence). The CDR3 is 17 residues long. Trimming stripped 1 base from V and 0 bases from J, with 17 bases between. Investigators prepared the TCR beta libraries by applying iRepertoire HTBI primers and Arm-PCR of CDR3 regions. Each CDR3 protein gets one entry after TCRdb re-called the multiplex PCR reads with MiXCR. The sample lists 450,000 to 700,000 distinct CDR3 sequences, approximately 12% occurring once. This sample also belongs to another study, concerning T cells in Graves' hyperthyroidism and ophthalmopathy.

The rearrangement joins TRBV20-1 to TRBJ2-3, with D tentatively TRBD1 or TRBD2 (5 bases each). The material was peripheral blood mononuclear cells (PBMCs), obtained at new diagnosis, from a patient treated with antithyroid drugs. The clonotype originates from a man aged 30 to 39 with Graves disease. The CDR3 loop reads CSARVVGVALSTDTQYF. The CDR3 DNA follows: TGCAGTGCTAGAGTGGTGGGGGTGGCCCTCAGCACAGATACGCAGTATTTT.